One TCR beta chain is described in this entry. The germline V gene encodes CDR1 SGHKS and CDR2 YYEKEE (reference sequence). V shed 0 bases and J shed 3 bases, with 10 bases lying between them. The CDR3 contains 14 residues. One Seattle source followed patients from active infection through their disease course. TCRdb's table, derived via immunoSEQ multiplex PCR, lists solely in-frame clones and lacks some. Of about 200,000 clones listed, 70% to 90% were seen once; the top ten hold 10%. The data were obtained in a study of blood T cell repertoires in COVID-19. Whole-study context: Italy, Spain and the United States were the sources of the convalescent and acute COVID-19 samples. T cells, B-cell-depleted T cells, or PBMCs provided the cDNA or gDNA that served as material.

Sequencing used peripheral blood. The TCR was taken from a woman in her 50s with COVID-19, enrolled during active disease. The chain recombines TRBV5-5 with TRBJ2-7; no firm D call. CDR3 amino acids: CASSLGPLYYEQYV. The CDR3 region has the DNA TGTGCCAGCAGCTTGGGCCCACTATACTACGAGCAGTACGTC.